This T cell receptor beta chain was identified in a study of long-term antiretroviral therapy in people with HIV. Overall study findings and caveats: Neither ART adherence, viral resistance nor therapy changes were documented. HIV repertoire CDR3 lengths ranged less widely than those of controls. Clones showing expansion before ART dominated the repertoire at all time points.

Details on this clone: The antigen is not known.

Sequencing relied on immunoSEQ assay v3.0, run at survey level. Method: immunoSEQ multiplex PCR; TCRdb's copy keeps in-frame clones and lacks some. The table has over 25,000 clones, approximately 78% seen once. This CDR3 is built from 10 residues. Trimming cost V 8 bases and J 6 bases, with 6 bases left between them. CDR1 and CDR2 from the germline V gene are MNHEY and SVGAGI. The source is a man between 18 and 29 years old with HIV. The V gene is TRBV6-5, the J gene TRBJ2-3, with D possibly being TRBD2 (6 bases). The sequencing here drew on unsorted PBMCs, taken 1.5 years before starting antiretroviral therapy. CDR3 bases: TGTGCCAGCGGGAGGGATACGCAGTATTTT. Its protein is CASGRDTQYF.